The rows below give T cell receptor beta chains drawn from one sample of a study of technical replicates of blood from four donors. The data were produced by immunoSEQ multiplex PCR, yet TCRdb's version contains in-frame clones alone and is incomplete. The sample has about 82,000 clones, approximately 90% seen once. Sequenced input: T cells isolated from PBMCs. All receptors come from a human donor in good health. CDR3s include the opening cysteine and the closing phenylalanine or tryptophan. D genes are given only for firm matches. Some rows have no size entry. The others give once, few or many, or a class for an expanded clone.

CDR3aa | CDR3nt | v_gene | abundance | d_gene | j_gene
CASSLAVRQGDEQFF | TGCGCCAGCAGCTTGGCCGTACGACAGGGGGATGAGCAGTTCTTC | TRBV5-1 | NA | TRBD1 | TRBJ2-1
CATSRDRGPGGYTF | TGTGCCACCAGCAGAGATCGTGGGCCGGGAGGCTACACCTTC | TRBV15 | NA | NA | TRBJ1-2
CASSSGTGLNIQYF | TGTGCCAGCAGCTCCGGGACAGGGTTAAACATTCAGTACTTC | TRBV7-6 | NA | TRBD1 | TRBJ2-4
CASSYKGGAYEQYF | TGCGCCAGCAGCTATAAGGGAGGGGCGTACGAGCAGTACTTC | TRBV4-1 | NA | TRBD2 | TRBJ2-7
CASSLVTGTQGVRDEQFF | TGTGCCAGCAGCTTGGTTACCGGGACACAGGGGGTTAGAGATGAGCAGTTCTTC | TRBV5-6 | NA | TRBD1 | TRBJ2-1
CAGQGAPGNTIYF | TGCGCCGGACAGGGTGCCCCTGGAAACACCATATATTTT | TRBV4-1 | NA | TRBD1 | TRBJ1-3
CASSSSPRDINSGELFF | TGTGCCAGCAGCTCGTCCCCCCGGGACATCAACTCCGGGGAGCTGTTTTTT | TRBV7-2 | NA | NA | TRBJ2-2
CASSLASAGGGQNIQYF | TGTGCCAGCAGCTTAGCGTCGGCGGGGGGGGGTCAAAACATTCAGTACTTC | TRBV7-2 | NA | TRBD2 | TRBJ2-4
CSALSGGGYNEQFF | TGCAGCGCCCTAAGCGGGGGGGGCTACAATGAGCAGTTCTTC | TRBV29-1 | NA | TRBD2 | TRBJ2-1
CASSFGTNNYEQYF | TGCGCCAGCAGCTTCGGGACTAACAACTACGAGCAGTACTTC | TRBV5-1 | NA | TRBD2 | TRBJ2-7
CASSVGLAGATGELFF | TGTGCCAGCAGCGTAGGACTAGCGGGGGCAACCGGGGAGCTGTTTTTT | TRBV9 | NA | TRBD2 | TRBJ2-2
CASSQDFQDRYRLAGDNEQFF | TGCGCCAGCAGCCAAGATTTTCAGGACAGGTACAGACTAGCGGGAGACAATGAGCAGTTCTTC | TRBV4-1 | NA | TRBD2 | TRBJ2-1
CASQRLAAETQYF | TGTGCCAGCCAAAGACTAGCTGCAGAGACCCAGTACTTC | TRBV2 | NA | TRBD2 | TRBJ2-5
CASSTSTGIGNGELFF | TGTGCCAGTAGTACCTCGACAGGGATAGGAAACGGGGAGCTGTTTTTT | TRBV19 | NA | TRBD1 | TRBJ2-2
CASSLFRDQSGYTF | TGTGCCAGCAGTTTATTCAGGGATCAAAGTGGCTACACCTTC | TRBV27 | NA | NA | TRBJ1-2
CASSRRQGNYLYEQYF | TGTGCCAGCAGCCGCCGACAGGGAAACTACCTATACGAGCAGTACTTC | TRBV7-9 | NA | TRBD1 | TRBJ2-7
CASSPPGQGNEKLFF | TGTGCCAGCTCACCTCCGGGACAGGGGAATGAAAAACTGTTTTTT | TRBV18 | NA | TRBD1 | TRBJ1-4
CASSSSRVEANSPLHF | TGTGCCAGCAGCTCCTCCAGGGTAGAAGCTAATTCACCCCTCCACTTT | TRBV7-9 | NA | NA | TRBJ1-6
CSASRTSEAFF | TGCAGTGCTAGTAGAACTTCTGAAGCTTTCTTT | TRBV20-1 | NA | NA | TRBJ1-1
CAWYRVESSKAFF | TGTGCCTGGTACAGGGTTGAGTCGAGTAAAGCTTTCTTT | TRBV30 | few | NA | TRBJ1-1
CASSPQGGTGLTGELFF | TGTGCCAGCAGCCCCCAGGGGGGGACAGGGCTCACCGGGGAGCTGTTTTTT | TRBV9 | few | TRBD1 | TRBJ2-2
CASNPRGRNTEAFF | TGTGCCAGCAACCCCAGGGGCAGAAACACTGAAGCTTTCTTT | TRBV27 | NA | NA | TRBJ1-1
CASSMRGIGGSSGNTIYF | TGTGCCAGTAGTATGAGAGGGATTGGAGGCAGCTCTGGAAACACCATATATTTT | TRBV19 | NA | NA | TRBJ1-3
CASSPRNSGIYEQYF | TGTGCCAGCAGCCCGCGGAATTCGGGGATATACGAGCAGTACTTC | TRBV5-4 | NA | NA | TRBJ2-7
CASSRREGGVTEAFF | TGCGCCAGCAGCCGACGGGAGGGGGGGGTCACTGAAGCTTTCTTT | TRBV5-1 | NA | NA | TRBJ1-1
CASSRQGTGTEAFF | TGTGCCAGCAGTCGACAGGGTACGGGCACTGAAGCTTTCTTT | TRBV7-9 | NA | TRBD1 | TRBJ1-1
CASIWQDFNEQFF | TGTGCCAGCATATGGCAAGATTTCAATGAGCAGTTCTTC | TRBV2 | NA | NA | TRBJ2-1
CASSGRGGLSGELFF | TGCGCCAGCAGCGGGCGGGGGGGCCTGTCCGGGGAGCTGTTTTTT | TRBV5-1 | NA | TRBD2 | TRBJ2-2
CASTTPRTSGKALTGELFF | TGTGCCAGCACCACCCCCAGGACTAGCGGGAAGGCCCTAACCGGGGAGCTGTTTTTT | TRBV28 | NA | TRBD2 | TRBJ2-2
CASSLEGVRRNEAFF | TGCGCCAGCAGCTTAGAGGGGGTACGGCGCAATGAAGCTTTCTTT | TRBV5-1 | NA | NA | TRBJ1-1
CASSWGTSGGARETQYF | TGTGCCAGCAGCTGGGGGACTAGCGGGGGGGCCAGAGAGACCCAGTACTTC | TRBV5-4 | NA | TRBD2 | TRBJ2-5
CASSLAGTTEAFF | TGTGCCAGCAGTCTGGCAGGTACTACTGAAGCTTTCTTT | TRBV9 | NA | NA | TRBJ1-1
CASSPGRARGSDTQYF | TGCGCCAGCAGCCCCGGGAGAGCAAGGGGTTCCGATACGCAGTATTTT | TRBV4-1 | once | NA | TRBJ2-3
CASSRGHMQYF | TGTGCCAGCAGCCGAGGACATATGCAGTACTTC | TRBV7-9 | NA | NA | TRBJ2-7
CASGQGQRNGEQYF | TGTGCCAGCGGCCAAGGACAGAGGAATGGCGAGCAGTACTTC | TRBV27 | NA | NA | TRBJ2-7
CASSPTLGQGRPYEQYF | TGTGCCAGCAGCCCTACGCTTGGACAGGGTCGGCCCTACGAGCAGTACTTC | TRBV13 | NA | TRBD1 | TRBJ2-7
CASSPVYNSPLHF | TGTGCCAGCAGTCCGGTCTATAATTCACCCCTCCACTTT | TRBV28 | NA | NA | TRBJ1-6
CASSFGGRNEQFF | TGTGCCAGCAGCTTCGGAGGTCGCAATGAGCAGTTCTTC | TRBV11-3 | NA | NA | TRBJ2-1
CASRLRDSSTEKLFF | TGTGCCAGCAGGCTTCGGGACAGTAGTACAGAAAAACTGTTTTTT | TRBV5-5 | NA | TRBD1 | TRBJ1-4
CASSLGPSGYNEQFF | TGTGCCAGCAGTTTAGGTCCTAGCGGGTACAATGAGCAGTTCTTC | TRBV27 | NA | TRBD2 | TRBJ2-1
CASSRLVALMGPGELFF | TGCGCCAGCAGCCGTCTCGTGGCCCTCATGGGCCCCGGGGAGCTGTTTTTT | TRBV4-1 | NA | NA | TRBJ2-2
CASSEARVDTQYF | TGTGCCAGCAGTGAAGCGCGGGTAGATACGCAGTATTTT | TRBV2 | NA | NA | TRBJ2-3
CASSIGTGFLYEQYF | TGTGCCAGTAGTATCGGGACAGGTTTCCTCTACGAGCAGTACTTC | TRBV19 | NA | TRBD1 | TRBJ2-7
CASSGARQDYGYTF | TGTGCCAGCAGTGGGGCCAGGCAAGACTATGGCTACACCTTC | TRBV2 | NA | NA | TRBJ1-2
CASSVSGVYEQYF | TGTGCCAGCAGCGTCTCCGGGGTCTACGAGCAGTACTTC | TRBV11-2 | once | NA | TRBJ2-7
CASSLGLWRLNTEAFF | TGTGCCAGCAGTTTGGGTCTGTGGCGGCTAAACACTGAAGCTTTCTTT | TRBV28 | few | NA | TRBJ1-1
CASSSPAEAFF | TGTGCCAGTAGTTCCCCAGCTGAAGCTTTCTTT | TRBV19 | NA | NA | TRBJ1-1
CASSLGGEPSYEQYF | TGTGCCAGCAGCCTGGGGGGGGAACCCTCCTACGAGCAGTACTTC | TRBV11-3 | NA | TRBD2 | TRBJ2-7
CASTPDRVLSEAFF | TGTGCCAGCACCCCCGACAGGGTTCTCTCTGAAGCTTTCTTT | TRBV2 | NA | TRBD1 | TRBJ1-1
CASSPWMTGVMNTEAFF | TGTGCCAGCAGCCCATGGATGACAGGAGTCATGAACACTGAAGCTTTCTTT | TRBV7-9 | NA | NA | TRBJ1-1
CAWSQTGEGQPQHF | TGTGCCTGGAGTCAGACAGGGGAGGGTCAGCCCCAGCATTTT | TRBV30 | NA | TRBD1 | TRBJ1-5
CASSPWGQLIRLEQYF | TGTGCCAGTAGTCCCTGGGGACAGCTTATTCGTCTCGAGCAGTACTTC | TRBV19 | NA | TRBD1 | TRBJ2-7
CASSPNRNTEAFF | TGTGCCAGCTCACCGAACAGAAACACTGAAGCTTTCTTT | TRBV18 | NA | NA | TRBJ1-1
CASSTWTIGTDTQYF | TGTGCCAGCAGCACCTGGACAATCGGCACAGATACGCAGTATTTT | TRBV7-2 | NA | NA | TRBJ2-3
CASSYEAFYPDGYTF | TGTGCCAGCAGTTACGAGGCTTTCTACCCCGATGGCTACACCTTC | TRBV6-6 | NA | NA | TRBJ1-2
CASSESGRGHLLYEQYF | TGTGCCAGCAGCGAGTCGGGTCGGGGACATCTACTATACGAGCAGTACTTC | TRBV4-2 | NA | NA | TRBJ2-7